Following are 4 T cell receptor beta chains from one sample sequenced in a study of blood T cells in healthy people across ages. Together with a sample-barcoded 5' primer, a J-beta primer mix was included in a second PCR lasting about 7 to 11 cycles. Each CDR3 protein gets one entry after TCRdb re-called the 5' RACE reads with MiXCR. This sample carries about 1.1 million distinct CDR3 sequences, around two fifths of them seen once, and the ten largest clones take around 13%. Material for sequencing was blood. The source of these receptors is a man aged 18 to 30 in good health.

This clonotype appeared a few times. The V gene is TRBV12-3 or TRBV12-4, the J gene TRBJ1-4, with unresolved D. The CDR3 contains 14 residues. V lost 6 bases to trimming and J lost 8 bases, with 16 bases between them. The CDR3: CASRLPGLGEKLFF. The CDR3 nucleotides read TGTGCCAGCAGACTTCCGGGCCTCGGGGAAAAACTGTTTTTT.

This sequence joins TRBV30 and TRBJ1-5, with D possibly being TRBD1 (5 bases). The V end lost 0 bases, the J end lost 7 bases, and 16 bases lay between the germline ends. The CDR3 consists of 15 residues. Germline CDR1 and CDR2: GTSNPN and SVGIG (reference sequence). CDR3 bases: TGTGCCTGGAGTGTATTTGGAGGGGACCGCCAGCCCCAGCATTTT. Its translation is CAWSVFGGDRQPQHF.

The chain combines TRBV2 with TRBJ1-3; D possibly corresponds to TRBD1 (6 bases). CDR1 and CDR2 (germline): SNHLY, FYNNEI. V lost 8 bases to trimming and J lost 0 bases, with 14 bases between them. The CDR3 extends over 15 amino acids. Here the CDR3 DNA reads TGTGCCAGCCGACTCCGGGACAACTCTGGAAACACCATATATTTT. Protein: CASRLRDNSGNTIYF.

This chain uses TRBV14 with TRBJ2-5; 9 positions agree with TRBD1. Germline CDR1 SGHDN, CDR2 FVKESK. The V and J ends lost 4 bases and 7 bases, in that order; junction bases with no gene match: 4. The CDR3 is made up of 13 amino acids. The DNA of the CDR3 is TGTGCCAGCAGCCCTGGACAGGGGTTGACCCAGTACTTC. It is translated as CASSPGQGLTQYF.